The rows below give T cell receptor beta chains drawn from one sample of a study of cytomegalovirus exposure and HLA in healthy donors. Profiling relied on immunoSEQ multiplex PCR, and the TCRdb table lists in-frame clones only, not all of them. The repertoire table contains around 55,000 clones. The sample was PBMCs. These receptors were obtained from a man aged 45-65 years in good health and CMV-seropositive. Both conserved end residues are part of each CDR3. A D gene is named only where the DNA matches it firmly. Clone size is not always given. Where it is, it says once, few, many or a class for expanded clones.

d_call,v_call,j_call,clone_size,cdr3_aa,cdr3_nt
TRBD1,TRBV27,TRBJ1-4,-,CASSIGTGVGSEKLFF,TGTGCCAGCAGCATCGGGACAGGGGTTGGGAGTGAAAAACTGTTTTTT
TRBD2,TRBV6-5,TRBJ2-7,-,CASRKGLASHEQYF,TGTGCCAGCAGAAAGGGACTAGCTTCCCACGAGCAGTACTTC
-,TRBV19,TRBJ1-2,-,CASRHIEVVPGSYTF,TGTGCCAGTAGACACATCGAGGTCGTTCCGGGAAGCTACACCTTC
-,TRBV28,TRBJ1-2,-,CASADTNYGYTF,TGTGCCAGCGCGGACACGAACTATGGCTACACCTTC
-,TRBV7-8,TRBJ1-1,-,CASTPQGVNTEAFF,TGTGCCAGCACCCCACAGGGAGTGAACACTGAAGCTTTCTTT
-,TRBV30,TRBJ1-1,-,CAWSRASNTEAFF,TGTGCCTGGAGCAGGGCTTCGAACACTGAAGCTTTCTTT
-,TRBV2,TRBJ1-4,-,CASSRGSYEKLFF,TGTGCCAGCAGTAGGGGGAGTTATGAAAAACTGTTTTTT
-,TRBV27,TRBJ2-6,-,CASSSRFPDTGTGANVLTF,TGTGCCAGCAGTTCCCGATTTCCCGATACAGGGACTGGGGCCAACGTCCTGACTTTC
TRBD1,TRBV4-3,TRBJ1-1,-,CASSQMTGVNTEAFF,TGCGCCAGCAGCCAGATGACAGGGGTGAACACTGAAGCTTTCTTT
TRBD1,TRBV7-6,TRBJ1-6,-,CASSSRDRGYNSPLHF,TGTGCCAGCAGCTCCCGGGACAGGGGCTATAATTCACCCCTCCACTTT
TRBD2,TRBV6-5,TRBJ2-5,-,CASSYQSGGALETQYF,TGTGCCAGCAGTTACCAAAGCGGGGGGGCCCTGGAGACCCAGTACTTC
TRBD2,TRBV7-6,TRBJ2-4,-,CASSPSGGAGDRDIQYF,TGTGCCAGCAGCCCCTCCGGAGGAGCGGGAGATCGGGACATTCAGTACTTC
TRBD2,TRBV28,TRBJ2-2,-,CASSREGQNGELFF,TGTGCCAGCAGCCGGGAGGGCCAGAACGGGGAGCTGTTTTTT
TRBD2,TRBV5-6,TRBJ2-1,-,CASSLSLAGHNEQFF,TGTGCCAGCAGCTTGAGTCTAGCGGGACACAATGAGCAGTTCTTC
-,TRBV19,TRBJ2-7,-,CASSPVAGQPEQYF,TGTGCCAGTAGCCCAGTAGCAGGGCAGCCCGAGCAGTACTTC
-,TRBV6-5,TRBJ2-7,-,CASSYSTGSPREQYF,TGTGCCAGCAGTTACTCCACTGGATCCCCTAGAGAGCAGTACTTC
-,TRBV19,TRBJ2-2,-,CASSISSPGELFF,TGTGCCAGTAGTATATCATCCCCCGGGGAGCTGTTTTTT
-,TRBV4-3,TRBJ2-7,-,CASPAGDSYEQYF,TGCGCCAGCCCGGCAGGGGATTCCTACGAGCAGTACTTC
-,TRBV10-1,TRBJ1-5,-,CASSEGEVCLSNQPQHF,TGCGCCAGCAGTGAGGGGGAGGTGTGTCTAAGCAATCAGCCCCAGCATTTT
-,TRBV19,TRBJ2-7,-,CASSTSLQSYEQYF,TGTGCCAGTAGTACCTCCCTACAGAGCTACGAGCAGTACTTC
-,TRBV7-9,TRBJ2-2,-,CASSPAASGELFF,TGTGCCAGCAGCCCCGCGGCCTCCGGGGAGCTGTTTTTT
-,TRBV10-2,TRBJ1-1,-,CASSEAFRETEAFF,TGCGCCAGCAGTGAAGCCTTTCGGGAGACTGAAGCTTTCTTT
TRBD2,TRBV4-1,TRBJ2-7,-,CASSQAFGAGGPNEQYF,TGCGCCAGCAGCCAAGCCTTTGGGGCGGGAGGGCCCAACGAGCAGTACTTC
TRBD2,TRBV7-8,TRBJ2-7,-,CASSLASPREGYEQYF,TGTGCCAGCAGCTTAGCGTCCCCTCGGGAGGGCTACGAGCAGTACTTC
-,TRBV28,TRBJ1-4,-,CASTPGSTNEKLFF,TGTGCCAGCACCCCTGGCTCAACTAATGAAAAACTGTTTTTT
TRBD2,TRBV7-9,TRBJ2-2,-,CASSPTSGSTGELFF,TGTGCCAGCAGCCCCACTAGCGGGAGCACCGGGGAGCTGTTTTTT
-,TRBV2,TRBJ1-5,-,CASRGEGLLWGNQPQHF,TGTGCCAGCAGGGGGGAGGGGTTGCTCTGGGGGAATCAGCCCCAGCATTTT
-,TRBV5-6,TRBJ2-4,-,CASSRLGQLEYF,TGTGCCAGCAGCCGTCTCGGACAGTTAGAGTACTTC
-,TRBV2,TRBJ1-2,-,CASSGTAYYGYTF,TGTGCCAGCAGTGGGACAGCCTACTATGGCTACACCTTC
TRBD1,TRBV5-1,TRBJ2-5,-,CASSLTGVQETQYF,TGCGCCAGCAGCTTAACAGGGGTACAAGAGACCCAGTACTTC
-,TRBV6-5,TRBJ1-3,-,CASSMDSGTGNTIYF,TGTGCCAGCAGCATGGACAGTGGGACTGGAAACACCATATATTTT
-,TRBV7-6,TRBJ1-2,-,CASSPSAGDYGYTF,TGTGCCAGCAGCCCCTCGGCAGGTGACTATGGCTACACCTTC
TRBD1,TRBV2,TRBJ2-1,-,CASSPQGEQFF,TGTGCCAGCAGCCCACAGGGGGAGCAGTTCTTC
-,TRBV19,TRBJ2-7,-,CASSITPAGTRTYEQYF,TGTGCCAGTAGTATAACCCCCGCCGGGACACGGACCTACGAGCAGTACTTC
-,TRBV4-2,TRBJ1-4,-,CASSQELAGKNEKLFF,TGTGCCAGCAGCCAAGAATTAGCGGGGAAGAATGAAAAACTGTTTTTT
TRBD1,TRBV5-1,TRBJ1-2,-,CASSFTGGEGYTF,TGCGCCAGCAGTTTTACAGGGGGAGAAGGCTACACCTTC
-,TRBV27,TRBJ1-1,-,CASSSVGGLGTEAFF,TGTGCCAGCAGTTCCGTTGGGGGCTTGGGGACTGAAGCTTTCTTT
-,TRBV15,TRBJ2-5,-,CATSRDKPGTGSTETQYF,TGTGCCACCAGCAGAGACAAGCCGGGAACAGGGTCGACGGAGACCCAGTACTTC
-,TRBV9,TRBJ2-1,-,CASSSRNNEQFF,TGTGCCAGCAGCTCGCGTAACAATGAGCAGTTCTTC
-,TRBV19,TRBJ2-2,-,CASSTTRTGELFF,TGTGCCAGTAGTACAACTCGCACCGGGGAGCTGTTTTTT
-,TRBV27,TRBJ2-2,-,CASSLLGGTGELFF,TGTGCCAGCAGTTTATTAGGGGGAACCGGGGAGCTGTTTTTT
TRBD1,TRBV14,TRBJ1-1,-,CASSHVQGARTEAFF,TGTGCCAGCAGCCATGTACAGGGGGCGCGGACTGAAGCTTTCTTT
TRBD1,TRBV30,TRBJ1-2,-,CAWSTPWTGYGYTF,TGTGCCTGGAGTACCCCCTGGACAGGCTATGGCTACACCTTC
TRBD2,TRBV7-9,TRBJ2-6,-,CASSLGGSGANVLTF,TGTGCCAGCAGCCTGGGGGGGTCCGGGGCCAACGTCCTGACTTTC
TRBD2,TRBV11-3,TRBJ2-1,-,CASSLGSTGGSNEQFF,TGTGCCAGCAGCTTAGGAAGTACGGGAGGAAGCAATGAGCAGTTCTTC
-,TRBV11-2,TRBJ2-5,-,CASRKTGGEETQYF,TGTGCCAGCAGGAAAACGGGTGGGGAGGAGACCCAGTACTTC
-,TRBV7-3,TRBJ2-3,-,CASSFMGASDTQYF,TGTGCCAGCAGCTTTATGGGGGCCTCAGATACGCAGTATTTT
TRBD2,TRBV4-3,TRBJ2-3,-,CASSQDRGLAGNTQYF,TGCGCCAGCAGCCAAGATAGGGGACTAGCGGGCAATACGCAGTATTTT
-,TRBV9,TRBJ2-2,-,CASSVASRPTGELFF,TGTGCCAGCAGCGTAGCCTCGCGGCCCACCGGGGAGCTGTTTTTT
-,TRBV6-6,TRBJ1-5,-,CASSYPGVQPQHF,TGTGCCAGCAGTTACCCGGGAGTCCAGCCCCAGCATTTT
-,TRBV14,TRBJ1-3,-,CASSQIQSSGNTIYF,TGTGCCAGCAGCCAAATCCAGTCTTCTGGAAACACCATATATTTT
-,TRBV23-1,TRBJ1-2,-,CASSQEIGARKIANYGYTF,TGCGCCAGCAGTCAAGAAATAGGGGCCCGAAAGATAGCTAACTATGGCTACACCTTC
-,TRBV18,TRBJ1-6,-,CASSPTRNSPLHF,TGTGCCAGCTCACCCACCAGGAATTCACCCCTCCACTTT
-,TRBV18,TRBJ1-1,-,CASSPGWGSQRDTEAFF,TGTGCCAGCTCACCAGGGTGGGGATCTCAGAGGGACACTGAAGCTTTCTTT
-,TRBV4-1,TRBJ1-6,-,CASSQDLESPLHF,TGCGCCAGCAGCCAAGATCTCGAGTCACCCCTCCACTTT
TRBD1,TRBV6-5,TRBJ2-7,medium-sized,CASSPGQGAYEQYF,TGTGCCAGCAGTCCGGGACAGGGGGCCTACGAGCAGTACTTC
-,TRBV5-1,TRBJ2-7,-,CASSGGYSEGYEQYF,TGCGCCAGCAGCGGAGGGTACTCAGAGGGCTACGAGCAGTACTTC
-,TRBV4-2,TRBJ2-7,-,CASSQVGYEQYF,TGTGCCAGCAGCCAAGTCGGCTACGAGCAGTACTTC
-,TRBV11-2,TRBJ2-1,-,CASSPTGKFF,TGTGCCAGCAGCCCGACAGGAAAGTTCTTC
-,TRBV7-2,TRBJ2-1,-,CASSLAGLATQQFF,TGTGCCAGCAGCTTAGCGGGCCTAGCTACACAGCAGTTCTTC